One sample yielded the 28 T cell receptor beta chains listed below, sequenced in a study of regulatory T cells in long-lasting Graves disease. The time point was: persistent/refractory GD, antithyroid drugs over 5 years with positive TRAb. Generation of the TCR library employed RNA extracted from PBMCs. To make TCR beta libraries, researchers used iRepertoire HTBI primers and Arm-PCR of CDR3 regions. TCRdb ran MiXCR on the multiplex PCR reads and lists one entry per CDR3 protein. The sample lists over 250,000 distinct CDR3 sequences, 22% occurring once. The sequencing here drew on peripheral blood mononuclear cells (PBMCs), taken when the disease was refractory, from a patient treated with antithyroid drugs. These receptors originate from a female donor with Graves disease.

The rearrangement uses TRBV27 and TRBJ2-7, with D perhaps assigned TRBD1 or TRBD2 (5 bases each). V lost 3 bases and J lost 5, with 11 bases in between. The CDR3 runs to 13 residues. Germline V gene sequence: CDR1 MNHEY, CDR2 SMNVEV (reference sequence). The CDR3 loop reads CASSLAGTNEQYF. CDR3 nucleotide sequence: TGTGCCAGCAGTTTGGCAGGGACGAACGAGCAGTACTTC.

This clonotype was detected ten times or more. The gene calls are TRBV29-1 and TRBJ2-7; TRBD2 matches at 10 bases. CDR1 and CDR2 from the germline V gene are SQVTM and ANQGSEA. CDR3 size: 13 residues. V lost 6 bases to trimming and J lost 4 bases; unmatched junction nucleotides: 6. This chain's CDR3 is CSVASGGVYEQYF. The DNA of the CDR3 is TGCAGCGTCGCTAGCGGGGGAGTTTACGAGCAGTACTTC.

This clonotype was detected ten times or more. The J gene is TRBJ2-7, the V gene TRBV3-1; 10 nucleotides agree with TRBD1. The germline gives CDR1 LGHDT, CDR2 YNNKEL (reference sequence). The CDR3 contains 15 residues. V was pared by 1 base and J by 6 bases, with 6 bases of the junction left unmatched. The CDR3 region has the DNA TGTGCCAGCAGCCAAGGCGGGGGGACAGGGGCCGAGCAGTACTTC. The encoded protein is CASSQGGGTGAEQYF.

This clonotype was seen once. Just one base apart from a much larger clone, this may be a read error. The J gene is TRBJ1-5, the V gene TRBV20-1; a weak D match, TRBD1 (5 bases). The CDR3 length is 13 residues. Germline CDR1 reads DFQATT; CDR2 reads SNEGSKA (reference sequence). Here the CDR3 reads CSASDRGNRPQHF. The CDR3 coding sequence is TGCAGTGCTAGCGACAGAGGTAATCGGCCCCAGCATTTT.

Comment on this clonotype: This clone may be a read error of a much larger clone one base away. CDR3 coding DNA: TGCGCCAGCAGCTTGGACGCTAACTATGGCTACACCTTC. Its translation: CASSLDANYGYTF. V usage is TRBV5-1 and J usage is TRBJ1-2, with D unclear. Trimming pared 0 bases from V and 0 bases from J, leaving 3 bases between. In germline, CDR1 is SGHRS, CDR2 YFSETQ. The CDR3 has 13 residues.

This clonotype was detected ten times or more. The rearrangement joins TRBV7-8 to TRBJ2-7; 9 bases line up with TRBD1. The ends lost 0 bases at V and 3 bases at J; junction bases unmatched: 12. Germline loops: CDR1 SGHVS, CDR2 FQNEAQ. The CDR3 consists of 18 residues. The CDR3 sequence is CASSLARVPGQGLYEQYF. CDR3 coding DNA: TGTGCCAGCAGCTTAGCGAGAGTTCCGGGACAGGGACTCTACGAGCAGTACTTC.

The chain links TRBV29-1 to TRBJ2-5; D could derive from TRBD1 or TRBD2 (5 bases each). CDR1 and CDR2 from the germline V gene are SQVTM and ANQGSEA. This CDR3 contains 13 residues. V gave up 8 bases and J gave up 1 base, with 14 bases separating them. The CDR3 sequence: CSTRDGAQETQYF. CDR3 bases: TGCAGCACCCGGGACGGGGCCCAAGAGACCCAGTACTTC. Full variable domain (rest looked up from reference TRBV29-1 and TRBJ2-5): SAVISQKPSRDICQRGTSLTIQCQVDSQVTMMFWYRQQPGQSLTLIATANQGSEATYESGFVIDKFPISRPNLTFSTLTVSNMSPEDSSIYLCSTRDGAQETQYFGPGTRLLVL.

The J gene is TRBJ1-1, the V gene TRBV29-1, with a possible D match to TRBD1 (5 bases). From germline, CDR1 is SQVTM and CDR2 ANQGSEA. The length of the CDR3 is 11 residues. V lost 7 bases and J lost 5, with 11 bases in between. CDR3 protein: CSGDGGTEAFF. CDR3 in DNA: TGCAGCGGGGACGGTGGGACTGAAGCTTTCTTT. Variable domain in full (rest from reference TRBV29-1 and TRBJ1-1): SAVISQKPSRDICQRGTSLTIQCQVDSQVTMMFWYRQQPGQSLTLIATANQGSEATYESGFVIDKFPISRPNLTFSTLTVSNMSPEDSSIYLCSGDGGTEAFFGQGTRLTVV.

This clonotype was picked up many times. V usage is TRBV30 and J usage is TRBJ2-7; 8 bases agree with TRBD2. In germline, CDR1 is GTSNPN, CDR2 SVGIG (reference sequence). V trimming: 5 bases; J trimming: 5 bases; junction bases outside the gene matches: 8. CDR3 length: 13 residues. In DNA form, the CDR3 reads TGTGCCTGGGGCGGGGGGTCTTGGAACGAGCAGTACTTC. Translated, it gives CAWGGGSWNEQYF.

The chain employs TRBV7-9 and TRBJ2-7; 7 nucleotides agree with TRBD2. Germline trimming cut 5 bases from V and 5 bases from J; bases unmatched to any gene: 12. In germline, CDR1 is SEHNR, CDR2 FQNEAQ (reference sequence). This CDR3 spans 15 amino acids. The CDR3 DNA reads as TGTGCCAGCAGCCCGCTAGTTAGCGGGCTCGACGAGCAGTACTTC. It encodes CASSPLVSGLDEQYF.

The J gene is TRBJ1-1, the V gene TRBV6-2 or TRBV6-3, with 9 positions matching TRBD1. The CDR3 is made up of 11 amino acids. Unmatched junction bases numbered 5, after V lost 7 bases and J lost 11 bases. Germline V gene data show CDR1 as MNHEY and CDR2 as SVGEGT. CDR3 bases: TGTGCCAGCAAAAGGACAGGGGTCGCTTTCTTT. It translates to CASKRTGVAFF.

The chain is built from TRBV7-3 and TRBJ2-6, with D possibly called TRBD1 or TRBD2 (6 bases each). V shed 5 bases and J shed 0 bases, with 11 bases lying between them. Per germline, CDR1 SGHTA and CDR2 FQGTGA. This CDR3 is built from 16 residues. The CDR3 region is CASSRGGLSGANVLTF. CDR3 bases: TGTGCCAGCAGCCGAGGGGGGCTCTCTGGGGCCAACGTCCTGACTTTC. Supplemented by reference TRBV7-3 and TRBJ2-6, the full variable domain reads GAGVSQTPSNKVTEKGKYVELRCDPISGHTALYWYRQSLGQGPEFLIYFQGTGAADDSGLPNDRFFAVRPEGSVSTLKIQRTERGDSAVYLCASSRGGLSGANVLTFGAGSRLTVL.

About this clonotype itself: The junction differs from germline at one of its ends, possibly a read error. The chain is built from TRBV29-1 and TRBJ2-2, with D possibly being TRBD2 (6 bases). Germline V lookup: CDR1 SQVTM, CDR2 ANQGSEA. The CDR3 covers 12 residues. The CDR3 is CCVSAGTGELFF. CDR3 DNA: TGCTGCGTTAGTGCGGGGACCGGGGAGCTGTTTTTT.

The rearrangement joins TRBV7-9 to TRBJ2-7, with 8 bases matching TRBD1. Germline trimming cut 5 bases from V and 3 bases from J; bases unmatched to any gene: 12. This CDR3 has 16 amino acids. Germline CDR1 SEHNR, CDR2 FQNEAQ (reference sequence). This chain's CDR3 is CASSLTRTGPGYEQYF. In DNA, the CDR3 is TGTGCCAGCAGCCTGACTCGGACAGGGCCGGGCTACGAGCAGTACTTC.

Ten or more counts support this clonotype. The chain combines TRBV28 with TRBJ2-5; 7 bases agree with TRBD1. The CDR3 runs to 15 residues. Germline V gene lookup returns CDR1 MDHEN and CDR2 SYDVKM. With V trimmed by 5 bases and J by 0 bases, 6 bases remained unmatched. CDR3 DNA sequence: TGTGCCAGCAGTGACAGGGTCTATTACCAAGAGACCCAGTACTTC. Residues: CASSDRVYYQETQYF.

This clonotype was counted at least ten times. This chain links TRBV27 with TRBJ2-7; a possible D gene is TRBD1 (8 bases). Germline values: CDR1 MNHEY, CDR2 SMNVEV (reference sequence). The CDR3 is 15 amino acids. V was pared by 5 bases and J by 4 bases, with 18 bases between. The CDR3 DNA reads as TGTGCCAGCAGTAACCAACAGGGGGAGGGGTACGAGCAGTACTTC. Residues: CASSNQQGEGYEQYF.

With regard to this clonotype: A much larger clone differs by one base, so this may be a read error. The J gene is TRBJ2-5, the V gene TRBV3-1; 11 bases align to TRBD2. This CDR3 is 16 amino acids long. The J segment lost 9 bases and the V segment lost 4 bases, leaving 13 bases of the junction unmatched. Per germline, CDR1 LGHDT and CDR2 YNNKEL (reference sequence). CDR3 region: CASSPLAGGPMEAQYF. CDR3 DNA sequence: TGTGCCAGCAGCCCCTTAGCGGGAGGGCCGATGGAGGCCCAGTACTTC.

The chain is built from TRBV4-2 and TRBJ2-7, with 7 bases fitting TRBD1. CDR1 and CDR2 from the germline V gene are LGHNA and YNFKEQ. The CDR3 runs 14 residues. J gave up 4 bases and V 3 bases, and 6 bases lay outside the gene matches. For the CDR3, the DNA is TGTGCCAGCAGCCAGCGACAGGGTTGGTACGAGCAGTACTTC. Its translation is CASSQRQGWYEQYF.

This clonotype was observed many times. The V call is TRBV12-3 or TRBV12-4, the J call TRBJ1-1; D is undetermined. V lost 6 bases and J 6 bases, leaving 14 bases between the germline ends. The CDR3 loop spans 13 amino acids. The DNA for the CDR3 is TGTGCCAGCAGCCCTAGCCTTGGCCCTGAAGCTTTCTTT. Translating gives CASSPSLGPEAFF.

This clonotype has a handful of counts. The genes are TRBV4-3 and TRBJ2-5, with 8 nucleotides matching TRBD1. This CDR3 is built from 17 residues. CDR1 and CDR2 from the germline V gene are LGHNA and YSLEER. J gave up 4 bases and V 2 bases, and 12 bases lay outside the gene matches. This CDR3 is CASSQSFEGGTGETQYF. CDR3 DNA: TGCGCCAGCAGCCAAAGCTTCGAGGGCGGGACAGGAGAGACCCAGTACTTC.

The chain carries TRBV11-2 and TRBJ2-4; TRBD2 aligns across 11 bases. The J segment lost 1 base and the V segment lost 5 bases, leaving 19 bases of the junction unmatched. Germline lookup yields CDR1 SGHAT and CDR2 FQNNGV. The length of the CDR3 is 21 residues. The DNA for the CDR3 is TGTGCCAGCAGCCTAGGGGCGGGGCTAGCGGGAGGTTCGTGGGCCAAAAACATTCAGTACTTC. It translates to CASSLGAGLAGGSWAKNIQYF.

A word on this clonotype: One base away lies a much larger clone, so this may be a sequencing read error. The chain combines TRBV3-1 with TRBJ2-4; possibly TRBD1 or TRBD2 for D (5 bases each). This CDR3 is 14 amino acids long. Germline V gene lookup returns CDR1 LGHDT and CDR2 YNNKEL (reference sequence). CDR3 in amino acids: CTSSPSGQTNIQYF. As DNA, the CDR3 is TGTACCAGCAGCCCCTCGGGGCAGACAAACATTCAGTACTTC. The full variable domain, in which reference TRBV3-1 and TRBJ2-4 provide the parts outside the CDR3, is DTAVSQTPKYLVTQMGNDKSIKCEQNLGHDTMYWYKQDSKKFLKIMFSYNNKELIINETVPNRFSPKSPDKAHLNLHINSLELGDSAVYFCTSSPSGQTNIQYFGAGTRLSVL.

This clonotype occurred many times. The chain links TRBV6-2 or TRBV6-3 to TRBJ2-7, with a tentative D call TRBD2 (6 bases). With 6 bases removed from V and 3 bases from J, the gap between germline ends came to 15 bases. Germline CDR1 MNHEY, CDR2 SVGEGT. This CDR3 comprises 14 residues. The DNA for the CDR3 is TGTGCCAGCAGGCTCACGGAGGAGGGCTACGAGCAGTACTTC. It specifies CASRLTEEGYEQYF.

This clonotype showed up just a few times. The chain carries TRBV4-1 and TRBJ2-7, with D perhaps TRBD2 (5 bases). This CDR3 is built from 16 residues. Deletions cut 2 bases from V and 2 bases from J, with 16 bases between. CDR1 is MGHRA, CDR2 YSYEKL, per germline. CDR3 sequence: CASSQLDGVRPYEQYF. DNA of the CDR3: TGCGCCAGCAGCCAATTAGACGGGGTCCGTCCCTACGAGCAGTACTTC.

The J gene is TRBJ2-5, the V gene TRBV4-3; D may correspond to TRBD1 or TRBD2 (5 bases each). CDR1 and CDR2 (germline): LGHNA, YSLEER. The CDR3 loop spans 15 amino acids. Trimming removed 0 bases from V and 5 bases from J, with 13 bases in between. The CDR3, as DNA: TGCGCCAGCAGCCAAGATGCAAGTTGGGGGGAGACCCAGTACTTC. It is translated as CASSQDASWGETQYF.

The chain couples TRBV2 to TRBJ1-1, with D perhaps matching TRBD1 (6 bases). V lost 3 bases and J lost 7, with 18 bases in between. There are 15 residues in the CDR3. From germline, CDR1 is SNHLY and CDR2 FYNNEI. DNA for the CDR3: TGTGCCAGCAGTGACTCTAGACAGGTGGGCAATGAAGCTTTCTTT. Residues: CASSDSRQVGNEAFF.

This clonotype was recorded at least ten times. The rearrangement links TRBV2 to TRBJ1-1; a weak D match, TRBD1 (6 bases). From germline, CDR1 is SNHLY and CDR2 FYNNEI. The V end was cut by 5 bases, the J end by 3 bases, with 22 bases between. The CDR3 is 17 amino acids. CDR3 loop: CASSTNQQGNGYTEAFF. CDR3 DNA sequence: TGTGCCAGCAGTACCAATCAACAGGGAAATGGGTACACTGAAGCTTTCTTT.

Many counts were recorded for this clonotype. The V and J genes are TRBV6-5 and TRBJ2-7, with TRBD1 as a possible D gene (6 bases). With 0 bases removed from V and 1 base from J, the gap between germline ends came to 10 bases. The CDR3 has 15 residues. The germline CDR1 and CDR2 sequences are MNHEY and SVGAGI. In DNA form, the CDR3 reads TGTGCCAGCAGTTACTCAGCGACAGGTTCCTACGAGCAGTACTTC. It yields the protein CASSYSATGSYEQYF.